These 25 T cell receptor beta chains came from one sample sequenced in a study of blood T cell repertoires in COVID-19. Sequencing used immunoSEQ multiplex PCR; TCRdb keeps in-frame clones, though not all of them. This sample yields about 480,000 clones, of which about 89% are seen a single time; roughly 7.3% belongs to the top ten. What was sequenced was peripheral blood. The source is a woman aged 45-65 years with COVID-19, enrolled during active disease.

J is TRBJ2-7 and V is TRBV25-1; D ambiguous. V was clipped by 3 bases and J by 2 bases, with 8 bases between them. The germline gives CDR1 MGHDK, CDR2 SYGVNS. The CDR3 is 13 residues long. The CDR3 region has the DNA TGTGCCAGCAGTGACCTTACAGCCTACGAGCAGTACTTC. Its translation: CASSDLTAYEQYF.

The rearrangement links TRBV9 to TRBJ2-7, with a tentative D call TRBD1 (5 bases). The CDR3 length is 14 residues. Per the germline V gene, CDR1 is SGDLS and CDR2 is YYNGEE. V lost 0 bases to trimming and J lost 0 bases, with 7 bases between them. In DNA, the CDR3 is TGTGCCAGCAGCGTAGCAGGGCACTCCTACGAGCAGTACTTC. Encoded protein: CASSVAGHSYEQYF.

V is TRBV28 and J is TRBJ2-3; 13 bases fit TRBD2. There are 17 residues in the CDR3. V dropped 4 bases and J dropped 5; count of bases not matched to a gene: 9. CDR1 is MDHEN, CDR2 SYDVKM, per germline. The DNA of the CDR3 is TGTGCCAGCAGTTCGCCCTTACTAGCGGGGGGGAAAGATACGCAGTATTTT. Amino acid sequence: CASSSPLLAGGKDTQYF.

The sample holds a few counts of this clone. The chain combines TRBV6-5 with TRBJ2-7; no clear D gene. This CDR3 comprises 13 residues. V dropped 6 bases and J dropped 5 bases, with 14 bases sitting between them. Germline loops: CDR1 MNHEY, CDR2 SVGAGI. CDR3 nucleotides: TGTGCCAGCAGCGGCCCGGCGCGGAACGAGCAGTACTTC. It is translated as CASSGPARNEQYF.

J is TRBJ1-2 and V is TRBV4-1, with TRBD1 as a possible D gene (6 bases). Germline loops: CDR1 MGHRA, CDR2 YSYEKL. CDR3 length: 17 amino acids. Trimming shortened V by 0 bases and J by 4 bases, and 18 bases separated the two germline ends. CDR3 sequence: CASSQDRGAVSFYGYTF. In DNA form, the CDR3 reads TGCGCCAGCAGCCAAGATCGGGGGGCCGTCTCCTTCTATGGCTACACCTTC.

This chain connects TRBV6-5 to TRBJ1-2; 8 nucleotides match TRBD1. This CDR3 is built from 16 residues. Per the germline V gene, CDR1 is MNHEY and CDR2 is SVGAGI. With 0 bases clipped from V and 7 bases from J, the junction kept 10 bases outside the gene matches. This CDR3 reads CASSYSFAQGAGGYTF. In DNA, the CDR3 is TGTGCCAGCAGTTACTCGTTTGCCCAGGGGGCGGGTGGCTACACCTTC.

This sequence joins TRBV10-3 and TRBJ2-7, with 11 bases identical to TRBD2. CDR1 is ENHRY and CDR2 is SYGVKD in the germline V gene. V was clipped by 6 bases and J by 0 bases; unmatched bases: 10. The CDR3 loop spans 17 amino acids. The CDR3, as DNA: TGTGCCATCAGCCCACCCCTAGCGGGGGGACGCTCCTACGAGCAGTACTTC. Protein: CAISPPLAGGRSYEQYF.

The chain recombines TRBV29-1 with TRBJ2-4; D might be TRBD1 (6 bases). CDR1 is SQVTM and CDR2 is ANQGSEA in the germline V gene. Trimming cost V 4 bases and J 1 base, with 8 bases left between them. The CDR3 is 13 amino acids. Here the CDR3 DNA reads TGCAGCGTTGTTACAGGGGCCAAAAACATTCAGTACTTC. Translation gives CSVVTGAKNIQYF.

The chain uses TRBV11-2 and TRBJ2-2, with 8 positions matching TRBD2. The ends lost 1 base at V and 6 bases at J; junction bases unmatched: 4. Germline V lookup: CDR1 SGHAT, CDR2 FQNNGV. This CDR3 comprises 15 residues. The CDR3 region has the DNA TGTGCCAGCAGCTTAGCGGGGGGGCGAGCCGGGGAGCTGTTTTTT. Its protein product is CASSLAGGRAGELFF.

This chain joins TRBV4-1 and TRBJ1-2, with 9 bases fitting TRBD1. Losses at the gene ends were 4 bases for V and 8 bases for J; bases not matched to a gene: 11. Germline V gene lookup returns CDR1 MGHRA and CDR2 YSYEKL. The CDR3 consists of 15 residues. The CDR3 loop is CASSLGPGQGLGYTF. The CDR3 DNA reads TGCGCCAGCAGCCTCGGTCCGGGACAGGGATTGGGCTACACCTTC.

This chain connects TRBV2 to TRBJ1-4; 9 nucleotides line up with TRBD1. Trimming removed 9 bases from V and 8 bases from J; junction bases left unmatched: 4. The CDR3 sequence is 12 residues long. The V gene's germline CDR1 is SNHLY and CDR2 FYNNEI. The CDR3 nucleotides read TGTGCCAGGGGACAGGGAGGAGAAAAACTGTTTTTT. Its protein product is CARGQGGEKLFF.

The chain uses TRBV5-1 and TRBJ2-3, with 9 bases matching TRBD2. V was pared by 2 bases and J by 5 bases, with 3 bases of the junction left unmatched. Germline values: CDR1 SGHRS, CDR2 YFSETQ. The CDR3 is made up of 14 amino acids. The CDR3, as DNA: TGCGCCAGCAGCTTAAGCGGGGGGTTAGATACGCAGTATTTT. Its protein is CASSLSGGLDTQYF.

This clone appeared a single time. The chain combines TRBV14 with TRBJ2-1; the D is unclear. Germline-derived CDR1 and CDR2 are SGHDN and FVKESK. The CDR3 runs 13 residues. The V end was cut by 4 bases, the J end by 7 bases, with 11 bases between. The DNA of the CDR3 is TGTGCCAGCAGCCCCCTAGTTTCTAATGAGCAGTTCTTC. This codes for CASSPLVSNEQFF.

The V call is TRBV7-9, the J call TRBJ2-7; possibly TRBD2 for D (6 bases). Trimming stripped 1 base from V and 6 bases from J, with 10 bases between. The CDR3 consists of 13 residues. Per the germline V gene, CDR1 is SEHNR and CDR2 is FQNEAQ (reference sequence). The CDR3 here is CASSLVGGGEQYF. The CDR3 DNA sequence: TGTGCCAGCAGCTTAGTGGGGGGAGGCGAGCAGTACTTC.

The chain combines TRBV5-4 with TRBJ2-2; D may be TRBD1 (5 bases). Trimming shortened V by 0 bases and J by 2 bases, and 14 bases separated the two germline ends. Germline V lookup: CDR1 SGHNT, CDR2 YYREEE (reference sequence). The CDR3 has 17 residues. This CDR3 reads CASSLGVQGLNTGELFF. The CDR3 DNA reads TGTGCCAGCAGCTTGGGAGTCCAGGGTTTAAACACCGGGGAGCTGTTTTTT.

This chain joins TRBV19 and TRBJ2-7; 7 nucleotides agree with TRBD2. J was trimmed by 3 bases and V by 4 bases; bases with no gene match: 9. The CDR3 totals 15 residues. The V gene's germline CDR1 is LNHDA and CDR2 SQIVND (reference sequence). The CDR3 DNA is TGTGCCAGTAGTAACTCCCTTGGGGGGGGCTACGAGCAGTACTTC. Protein: CASSNSLGGGYEQYF.

This clone was recorded only once. This CDR3 is also generated by other DNA sequences in the sample. The chain combines TRBV30 with TRBJ1-1; D gene ambiguous. CDR3 length: 11 residues. Trimming cost V 3 bases and J 8 bases, with 10 bases left between them. The germline gives CDR1 GTSNPN, CDR2 SVGIG (reference sequence). The DNA of the CDR3 is TGTGCCTGGAGCAGAGGGCTGGAAGCTTTCTTT. It encodes CAWSRGLEAFF.

The rearrangement joins TRBV13 to TRBJ2-3; 7 positions match TRBD1. CDR3 length: 12 residues. Losses at the gene ends were 10 bases for V and 9 bases for J; bases not matched to a gene: 10. Germline CDR1 is PRHDT and CDR2 is FYEKMQ (reference sequence). This chain's CDR3 is CATGTALKTQYF. CDR3 nucleotide sequence: TGTGCCACCGGGACAGCGCTTAAGACGCAGTATTTT.

As DNA, the CDR3 is TGTGCCAGCAGCAAACAGGGGGGAACCGATTACAATGAGCAGTTCTTC. Amino acids: CASSKQGGTDYNEQFF. V and J are TRBV7-2 and TRBJ2-1; TRBD1 matches at 8 bases. The germline gives CDR1 SGHTA, CDR2 FQGNSA. Losses at the gene ends were 5 bases for V and 4 bases for J; bases not matched to a gene: 10. CDR3 length equals 16 residues.

The chain uses TRBV6-5 and TRBJ2-1, with 11 bases matching TRBD2. V lost 0 bases to trimming and J lost 5 bases; unmatched junction nucleotides: 3. The CDR3 sequence is 16 residues long. Looked up from germline, CDR1 is MNHEY and CDR2 is SVGAGI. The CDR3 region is CASSYSGTSGHNEQFF. The CDR3 coding sequence is TGTGCCAGCAGTTACTCAGGGACTAGCGGACACAATGAGCAGTTCTTC.

The chain joins TRBV5-6 to TRBJ1-5; maybe TRBD1 (6 bases). Germline V gene data show CDR1 as SGHDT and CDR2 as YYEEEE. V lost 2 bases and J 5 bases, leaving 20 bases between the germline ends. CDR3 length equals 17 residues. The DNA for the CDR3 is TGTGCCAGCAGCTTTGGTTGGGGGGGGCGTGTGGATCAGCCCCAGCATTTT. Translating it yields CASSFGWGGRVDQPQHF.

The chain combines TRBV7-3 with TRBJ1-2; TRBD1 matches 8 bases. There are 15 residues in the CDR3. V gave up 2 bases and J gave up 9 bases; unmatched junction bases: 11. Looked up from germline, CDR1 is SGHTA and CDR2 is FQGTGA. The CDR3 sequence is CASSLLGGTGQSYTF. In nucleotides, the CDR3 is TGTGCCAGCAGCTTATTGGGGGGGACAGGACAGAGCTACACCTTC.

V gene TRBV27 combines with J gene TRBJ1-2, with 9 positions matching TRBD1. J was trimmed by 2 bases and V by 10 bases; bases with no gene match: 8. The length of the CDR3 is 14 residues. CDR1 is MNHEY and CDR2 is SMNVEV in the germline V gene (reference sequence). CDR3 coding DNA: TGTGCCACACTCCCGACAGGGGGAAACTATGGCTACACCTTC. It codes for CATLPTGGNYGYTF.

The chain recombines TRBV21-1 with TRBJ2-3; whether TRBD2, the table's D call, matches the DNA was not checked. TRBV21-1 is a pseudogene segment. The CDR3 spans 13 residues. For the CDR3, the DNA is TGTGCCCAACTTAGCGGGGGGCCAGATACGCAGTATTTT. Translating gives CAQLSGGPDTQYF.

This chain links TRBV2 with TRBJ2-3, with 13 nucleotides matching TRBD2. This CDR3 spans 17 amino acids. The germline V gene has CDR1 SNHLY and CDR2 FYNNEI. The V gene end was trimmed by 6 bases and the J gene end by 2 bases; junction bases not matched to a gene: 8. DNA for the CDR3: TGTGCCAGCAGCCCGGGACTAGCGGGGCCAATCACAGATACGCAGTATTTT. This translates into CASSPGLAGPITDTQYF.